The 5 T cell receptor beta chains in this list originate from one sample, sequenced in a study of T cells in Graves' hyperthyroidism and ophthalmopathy. From RNA transcripts, TCR beta CDR3 regions were amplified. TCR CDR3 underwent first-round RT-PCR with the HTBI primer set. TCRdb independently ran MiXCR on the multiplex PCR reads; one entry per CDR3 protein. The sample has roughly 150,000 distinct CDR3 sequences, about 9.4% seen once. Source material: blood. These receptors all come from a woman between 18 and 29 years old with Graves' hyperthyroidism that later progressed to Graves' ophthalmopathy.

Ten or more counts support this clonotype. This chain joins TRBV6-1 and TRBJ2-3; TRBD2 aligns across 7 bases. The germline V gene has CDR1 MNHNS and CDR2 SASEGT. The CDR3 is made up of 14 amino acids. Trimming removed 7 bases from V and 0 bases from J; junction bases left unmatched: 4. Written as DNA, the CDR3 is TGTGCCAGCAACGGACTAGAGAGCACAGATACGCAGTATTTT. This codes for CASNGLESTDTQYF.

This clonotype was detected ten times or more. The V and J genes are TRBV13 and TRBJ1-3; D not certain. The CDR3 contains 17 residues. V gave up 5 bases and J gave up 0 bases, with 17 bases separating them. CDR1 is PRHDT and CDR2 is FYEKMQ in the germline V gene (reference sequence). The CDR3 nucleotides read TGTGCCAGCAGCCCATCGAGGGCGCTAAGCTCTGGAAACACCATATATTTT. This codes for CASSPSRALSSGNTIYF.

This clonotype was seen many times. As DNA, the CDR3 is TGCAGTGCTAGAGATCCTGGGGGAGGGCCATACGAGCAGTACTTC. It encodes CSARDPGGGPYEQYF. The chain couples TRBV20-1 to TRBJ2-7, with 7 positions matching TRBD2. This CDR3 region has 15 residues. CDR1 and CDR2 from the germline V gene are DFQATT and SNEGSKA (reference sequence). The V and J ends lost 0 bases and 4 bases, in that order; junction bases with no gene match: 9.

This clonotype occurred many times. The V and J genes are TRBV24-1 and TRBJ1-5; D gene uncertain. The CDR3 is 13 amino acids. Trimming stripped 0 bases from V and 8 bases from J, with 7 bases between. Germline V gene data show CDR1 as KGHDR and CDR2 as SFDVKD. CDR3 nucleotide sequence: TGTGCCACCAGTGATTTGGGAGGAAAGCCCCAGCATTTT. This sequence encodes CATSDLGGKPQHF.

At least ten counts were recorded for this clonotype. This CDR3 is CASRDRGPVGTGELFF. CDR3 sequence (DNA): TGTGCCAGCAGGGACAGGGGGCCGGTGGGAACCGGGGAGCTGTTTTTT. The V and J genes are TRBV28 and TRBJ2-2; TRBD1 aligns across 11 bases. Germline V gene data show CDR1 as MDHEN and CDR2 as SYDVKM. The CDR3 is 16 residues long. The J segment lost 5 bases and the V segment lost 6 bases, leaving 8 bases of the junction unmatched.